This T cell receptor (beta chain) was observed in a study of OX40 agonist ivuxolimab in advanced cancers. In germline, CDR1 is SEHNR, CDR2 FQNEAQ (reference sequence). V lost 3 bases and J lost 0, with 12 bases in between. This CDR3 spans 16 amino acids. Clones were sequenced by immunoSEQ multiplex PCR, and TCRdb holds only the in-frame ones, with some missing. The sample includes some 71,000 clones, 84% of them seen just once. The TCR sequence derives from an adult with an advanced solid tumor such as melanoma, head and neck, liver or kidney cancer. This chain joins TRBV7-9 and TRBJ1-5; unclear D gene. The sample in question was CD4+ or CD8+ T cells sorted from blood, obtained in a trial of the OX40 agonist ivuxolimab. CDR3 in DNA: TGTGCCAGCAGCTTGGGAGGATTGAATAGCAATCAGCCCCAGCATTTT. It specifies CASSLGGLNSNQPQHF.